This entry is about one T cell receptor beta chain. These data come from a study of OX40 agonist ivuxolimab in advanced cancers. Study as a whole: Hepatocellular carcinoma, melanoma, renal cell or head and neck cancer occurred in dose-escalation patients. The mean age was approximately 60 years, ranging from about 23 to 85, with 82.7% of participants male.

Libraries were prepared by immunoSEQ multiplex PCR; TCRdb keeps only in-frame clonotypes and omits some of them. The sample yields approximately 75,000 clones, more than 70% seen once. Trimming removed 5 bases from V and 4 bases from J, with 9 bases in between. Looked up from germline, CDR1 is SNHLY and CDR2 is FYNNEI. The CDR3 loop spans 14 amino acids. The sample in question was CD4+ or CD8+ T cells sorted from blood, obtained in a trial of the OX40 agonist ivuxolimab. The receptor was isolated from an adult with an advanced solid tumor such as melanoma, head and neck, liver or kidney cancer. The V and J genes are TRBV2 and TRBJ1-6; possible D gene TRBD1, 5 bases. Written as DNA, the CDR3 is TGTGCCAGCAGTCCGGGACTTTATAATTCACCCCTCCACTTT. Amino acids: CASSPGLYNSPLHF.